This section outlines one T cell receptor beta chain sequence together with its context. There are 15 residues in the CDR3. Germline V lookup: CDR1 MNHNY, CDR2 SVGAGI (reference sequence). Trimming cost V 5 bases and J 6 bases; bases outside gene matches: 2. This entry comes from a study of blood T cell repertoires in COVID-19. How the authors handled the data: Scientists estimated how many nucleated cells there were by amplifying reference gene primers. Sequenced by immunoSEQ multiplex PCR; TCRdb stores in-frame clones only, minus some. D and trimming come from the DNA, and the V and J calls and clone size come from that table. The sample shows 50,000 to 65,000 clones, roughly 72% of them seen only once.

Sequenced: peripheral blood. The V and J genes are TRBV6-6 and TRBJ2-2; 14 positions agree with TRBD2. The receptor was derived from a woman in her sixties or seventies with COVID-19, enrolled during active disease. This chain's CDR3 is CASSPTSGGAGELFF. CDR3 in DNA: TGTGCCAGCAGTCCGACTAGCGGGGGGGCCGGGGAGCTGTTTTTT.